Each of the 21 T cell receptor beta chains below was sequenced from the same sample in a study of shared clonotypes between healthy human individuals (dated by TCRdb to the early 2020s). For the CD8 naive samples, CD45RO-negative cells were positively selected for CCR7, yielding a CD45RA+CCR7+ population from which TemRA cells were excluded. Libraries were built with the immunoSEQ multiplex PCR assay. Not all clones reach the TCRdb copy of this immuneACCESS table, which keeps in-frame sequences only. Checked studies attribute under half of the gap to unresolved V genes and leave the rest unexplained. Present in this sample are about 680,000 clones, around 90% of which were seen just once. The top ten clones comprise roughly 22% of the sample. Sample: naive CD8+ T cells sorted from blood. The cell subset or site label of this sample denotes: CD45RA+CCR7+. All receptors come from a man younger than 40 in good health.

The chain joins TRBV11-2 to TRBJ1-1; 8 bases line up with TRBD1. This CDR3 spans 18 amino acids. V shed 0 bases and J 1 base; nucleotides not matched to a gene: 10. Germline CDR1 and CDR2: SGHAT and FQNNGV. The CDR3 region has the DNA TGTGCCAGCAGCTTAGATCGGGACAGGCCGATAGAGAACACTGAAGCTTTCTTT. Translated, it gives CASSLDRDRPIENTEAFF.

The rearrangement uses TRBV27 and TRBJ2-1; 14 bases are shared with TRBD2. CDR1 is MNHEY, CDR2 SMNVEV, per germline (reference sequence). V shed 4 bases, J shed 7 bases, and the junction held 3 bases outside the gene matches. The CDR3 runs 15 residues. CDR3 protein: CASSSGLAGVNEQFF. The CDR3, as DNA: TGTGCCAGCAGTTCGGGACTAGCGGGAGTGAATGAGCAGTTCTTC.

The CDR3 DNA sequence: TGTGCCAGCGTACCTTGGGACAGTTTCAATCAGCCCCAGCATTTT. Amino acids: CASVPWDSFNQPQHF. The chain joins TRBV28 to TRBJ1-5, with 7 positions matching TRBD1. Per the germline V gene, CDR1 is MDHEN and CDR2 is SYDVKM. The CDR3 has 15 residues. J lost 3 bases, V lost 8 bases, and 10 bases had no gene match.

The chain is built from TRBV6-5 and TRBJ2-4; TRBD2 is a possible D gene (6 bases). The CDR3 consists of 14 residues. The germline V gene has CDR1 MNHEY and CDR2 SVGAGI. Trimming shortened V by 5 bases and J by 7 bases, and 15 bases separated the two germline ends. In DNA form, the CDR3 reads TGTGCCAGCAGTCCCGACTCAGGAGGGAACATTCAGTACTTC. This gives the protein CASSPDSGGNIQYF.

The chain employs TRBV7-9 and TRBJ2-7; 9 positions match TRBD1. V lost 4 bases and J lost 2; bases outside the gene matches: 15. CDR1 SEHNR and CDR2 FQNEAQ come from the germline V gene (reference sequence). The CDR3 consists of 18 residues. CDR3 sequence reads: CASSSRHTRDRETYEQYF. In DNA form, the CDR3 reads TGTGCCAGCAGCTCGCGCCACACCCGGGACAGGGAGACCTACGAGCAGTACTTC.

The chain is built from TRBV27 and TRBJ2-7, with D perhaps matching TRBD2 (6 bases). CDR1 MNHEY and CDR2 SMNVEV come from the germline V gene (reference sequence). The CDR3 length is 15 residues. The V and J ends lost 6 bases and 0 bases respectively, with 15 bases between them. The CDR3 DNA sequence: TGTGCCAGCAGAACTTCTAGCGAGCGCTCCTACGAGCAGTACTTC. Translated, it gives CASRTSSERSYEQYF.

The chain combines TRBV11-2 with TRBJ2-1, with 11 nucleotides matching TRBD2. The CDR3 extends over 16 amino acids. Trimming removed 1 base from V and 6 bases from J; junction bases left unmatched: 5. In germline, CDR1 is SGHAT, CDR2 FQNNGV. CDR3 region: CASSLGGGTSGNEQFF. CDR3 DNA sequence: TGTGCCAGCAGCTTAGGTGGGGGGACTAGCGGCAATGAGCAGTTCTTC.

The chain uses TRBV5-5 and TRBJ2-3; D is uncertain. Germline V gives CDR1 SGHKS, CDR2 YYEKEE (reference sequence). The CDR3 length is 13 residues. Trimming pared 1 base from V and 3 bases from J, leaving 6 bases between. The CDR3 DNA is TGTGCCAGCAGCTTGTTGACGACAGATACGCAGTATTTT. It yields the protein CASSLLTTDTQYF.

J is TRBJ1-1 and V is TRBV27, with D perhaps TRBD1 (6 bases). The length of the CDR3 is 14 residues. Germline values: CDR1 MNHEY, CDR2 SMNVEV (reference sequence). V was shortened by 5 bases and J by 5 bases, with 15 bases between the two germline ends. CDR3 in DNA: TGTGCCAGCAGTCCTAGGGGGAGTAAGACTGAAGCTTTCTTT. It codes for CASSPRGSKTEAFF.

This chain's CDR3 is CASSLGPIGEYSNQPQHF. The CDR3 nucleotides read TGCGCCAGCAGCTTGGGACCAATAGGGGAATATAGCAATCAGCCCCAGCATTTT. The genes are TRBV5-1 and TRBJ1-5; D possibly corresponds to TRBD1 (5 bases). V gave up 0 bases and J gave up 0 bases, with 16 bases separating them. From germline, CDR1 is SGHRS and CDR2 YFSETQ. The CDR3 runs to 18 residues.

The rearrangement uses TRBV27 and TRBJ2-1, with 9 bases lining up with TRBD2. This CDR3 has 15 residues. Germline loops: CDR1 MNHEY, CDR2 SMNVEV (reference sequence). Trimming cost V 5 bases and J 6 bases; bases outside gene matches: 8. Here the CDR3 DNA reads TGTGCCAGCAGTGTGACTAGCGGAGGAACCAATGAGCAGTTCTTC. Its translation is CASSVTSGGTNEQFF.

The chain recombines TRBV4-1 with TRBJ1-1, with 8 positions matching TRBD1. Germline CDR1 is MGHRA and CDR2 is YSYEKL. With 0 bases clipped from V and 3 bases from J, the junction kept 6 bases outside the gene matches. There are 16 residues in the CDR3. CDR3 DNA: TGCGCCAGCAGCCAAGAGACAGGGGTAATTGACACTGAAGCTTTCTTT. Amino acids: CASSQETGVIDTEAFF.

V and J are TRBV7-2 and TRBJ2-7, with D hard to call. The length of the CDR3 is 11 residues. V lost 6 bases to trimming and J lost 6 bases, with 9 bases between them. Germline V CDR1 and CDR2: SGHTA, FQGNSA. CDR3 sequence (DNA): TGTGCCAGCAGTACCTTCGGCGAGCAGTACTTC. Encoded protein: CASSTFGEQYF.

The chain carries TRBV7-9 and TRBJ2-2; D remains unclear. The germline V gene encodes CDR1 SEHNR and CDR2 FQNEAQ (reference sequence). This CDR3 comprises 12 residues. Trimming cost V 1 base and J 8 bases, with 5 bases left between them. The CDR3 protein is CASSLGFGELFF. In DNA, the CDR3 is TGTGCCAGCAGCTTAGGTTTTGGGGAGCTGTTTTTT.

The gene calls are TRBV20-1 and TRBJ2-7; D is possibly TRBD1 (6 bases). The V end lost 5 bases, the J end lost 6 bases, and 11 bases lay between the germline ends. The length of the CDR3 is 11 residues. Germline V CDR1 and CDR2: DFQATT, SNEGSKA (reference sequence). CDR3 DNA: TGCAGTGCTCCCTGGGGGCTCGAGCAGTACTTC. This codes for CSAPWGLEQYF.

The chain employs TRBV5-1 and TRBJ2-7; D ambiguous. The CDR3 length is 14 residues. Germline assignment: CDR1 SGHRS and CDR2 YFSETQ. V was trimmed by 0 bases and J by 0 bases, leaving 7 bases between them. In nucleotides, the CDR3 is TGCGCCAGCAGCTTGGCCGGGCTCTCCTACGAGCAGTACTTC. Amino acids: CASSLAGLSYEQYF.

The sample holds a few counts of this clone. This chain links TRBV27 with TRBJ2-6; no clear D. Germline lookup yields CDR1 MNHEY and CDR2 SMNVEV (reference sequence). There are 15 residues in the CDR3. The V gene lost 4 bases and the J gene lost 1 base, with 8 bases spanning the gap. This CDR3 reads CASSSDGSGANVLTF. The CDR3 nucleotides read TGTGCCAGCAGTTCAGACGGTTCTGGGGCCAACGTCCTGACTTTC.

This clone has a single count. The rearrangement links TRBV9 to TRBJ1-4; D possibly corresponds to TRBD1 (6 bases). This CDR3 has 17 amino acids. The V end lost 3 bases, the J end lost 0 bases, and 15 bases lay between the germline ends. CDR1 is SGDLS and CDR2 is YYNGEE in the germline V gene. The CDR3 loop is CASSADSLGATNEKLFF. In DNA, the CDR3 is TGTGCCAGCAGCGCGGACAGCCTGGGCGCAACTAATGAAAAACTGTTTTTT.

This clone was picked up one time. The chain couples TRBV30 to TRBJ2-3, with 14 bases aligning to TRBD2. This CDR3 is 15 amino acids long. V gave up 5 bases and J gave up 3 bases; unmatched junction bases: 4. The germline V gene has CDR1 GTSNPN and CDR2 SVGIG (reference sequence). The CDR3 reads CAWERLAGGTDTQYF. Here the CDR3 DNA reads TGTGCCTGGGAACGACTAGCGGGAGGGACAGATACGCAGTATTTT.

The chain recombines TRBV27 with TRBJ2-7; D uncertain. Germline CDR1 reads MNHEY; CDR2 reads SMNVEV (reference sequence). The CDR3 has 13 residues. V was shortened by 4 bases and J by 4 bases, with 11 bases between the two germline ends. The chain's CDR3 is CASSWAKGYEQYF. DNA of the CDR3: TGTGCCAGCAGTTGGGCGAAGGGATACGAGCAGTACTTC.

This clone appeared a single time. The rearrangement links TRBV27 to TRBJ2-3, with D possibly matching TRBD1 (5 bases). Trimming stripped 5 bases from V and 0 bases from J, with 15 bases between. Germline CDR1 and CDR2: MNHEY and SMNVEV (reference sequence). CDR3 length: 16 residues. CDR3 residues: CASSLDPWGSTDTQYF. The CDR3 DNA follows: TGTGCCAGCAGTCTGGACCCCTGGGGCAGCACAGATACGCAGTATTTT.